Below, 17 T cell receptor beta chains from the same sample are listed, as sequenced in a study of shared clonotypes between healthy human individuals. The table came from immunoSEQ multiplex PCR; TCRdb's copy has only in-frame clones and leaves some out. The data show over 850,000 clones, with 75% to 85% seen just once and roughly 0.57% held by the top ten. Sequencing input: memory CD4+ T cells from PBMCs. As to subset: CD45RA-negative fraction. The receptor source for this set is a man aged 18-30 years in good health. Some clones in this sample may be carry-over from other donors' samples.

V is TRBV10-3 and J is TRBJ2-7; D not certain. CDR1 and CDR2 (germline): ENHRY, SYGVKD. The germline V and J ends were trimmed by 8 bases and 5 bases, with 10 bases remaining between them. This CDR3 region has 11 residues. CDR3 in DNA: TGTGCCATCCGAAGTGGCGACGAGCAGTACTTC. As protein: CAIRSGDEQYF.

This rearrangement joins TRBV5-1 to TRBJ2-3; TRBD1 aligns across 8 bases. V gave up 4 bases and J gave up 0 bases; unmatched junction bases: 4. The CDR3 has 15 residues. Germline assignment: CDR1 SGHRS and CDR2 YFSETQ. The CDR3 sequence is CASSTGQGSTDTQYF. The CDR3 nucleotides are TGCGCCAGCAGCACCGGACAGGGTAGCACAGATACGCAGTATTTT.

The chain carries TRBV5-1 and TRBJ1-2; the D gene is possibly TRBD1 (5 bases). The V gene lost 4 bases and the J gene lost 0 bases, with 7 bases spanning the gap. CDR3 size: 13 residues. Germline V gene data show CDR1 as SGHRS and CDR2 as YFSETQ. The CDR3 reads CASSPGPNYGYTF. CDR3 in DNA: TGCGCCAGCAGCCCGGGACCTAACTATGGCTACACCTTC.

The chain joins TRBV9 to TRBJ1-2; TRBD1 is a possible D gene (5 bases). CDR1 is SGDLS, CDR2 YYNGEE, per germline. V shed 0 bases and J shed 0 bases, with 12 bases lying between them. This CDR3 is 16 amino acids long. CDR3 in amino acids: CASSVEGASTNYGYTF. The CDR3 region has the DNA TGTGCCAGCAGCGTAGAAGGGGCATCAACTAACTATGGCTACACCTTC.

This clone was detected many times. The CDR3 region has the DNA TGTGCCAGCAGCCCCCGACCCGGAAGCGGCGGGGAGCTGTTTTTT. Translating gives CASSPRPGSGGELFF. The J gene is TRBJ2-2, the V gene TRBV7-3, with D maybe TRBD2 (5 bases). The germline V and J ends were trimmed by 5 bases and 7 bases, with 17 bases remaining between them. The germline gives CDR1 SGHTA, CDR2 FQGTGA. The CDR3 is 15 residues long.

J is TRBJ2-3 and V is TRBV7-3, with a weak D call TRBD1 (6 bases). The CDR3 covers 14 residues. The germline V and J ends were trimmed by 5 bases and 4 bases, with 13 bases remaining between them. Germline values: CDR1 SGHTA, CDR2 FQGTGA. The CDR3 loop reads CASSQMQGSDTQYF. CDR3 nucleotide sequence: TGTGCCAGCAGCCAGATGCAGGGGTCAGATACGCAGTATTTT.

This clone was recorded a few times. The V call is TRBV7-7, the J call TRBJ2-1, with D perhaps given as TRBD1 or TRBD2 (5 bases each). V lost 11 bases, J lost 0 bases, and 20 bases lay in between. The CDR3 loop spans 16 amino acids. Germline V gene lookup returns CDR1 SSHAT and CDR2 FNYEAQ (reference sequence). CDR3 DNA sequence: TGTGCCCCCGCGTTATGGGGGAGCCTCTCCTACAATGAGCAGTTCTTC. This codes for CAPALWGSLSYNEQFF. The whole variable domain, remainder taken from reference TRBV7-7 and TRBJ2-1, is GAGVSQSPRYKVTKRGQDVTLRCDPISSHATLYWYQQALGQGPEFLTYFNYEAQPDKSGLPSDRFSAERPEGSISTLTIQRTEQRDSAMYRCAPALWGSLSYNEQFFGPGTRLTVL.

This chain links TRBV15 with TRBJ1-4; D gene ambiguous. V was shortened by 5 bases and J by 7 bases, with 20 bases between the two germline ends. The CDR3 is 16 residues long. CDR1 LNHNV and CDR2 YYDKDF come from the germline V gene (reference sequence). This CDR3 reads CATSRLGGALGEKLFF. The CDR3 DNA reads as TGTGCCACCAGCCGCCTTGGTGGAGCCTTGGGTGAAAAACTGTTTTTT. The full variable domain, rest sourced from reference TRBV15 and TRBJ1-4, is DAMVIQNPRYQVTQFGKPVTLSCSQTLNHNVMYWYQQKSSQAPKLLFHYYDKDFNNEADTPDNFQSRRPNTSFCFLDIRSPGLGDTAMYLCATSRLGGALGEKLFFGSGTQLSVL.

V and J are TRBV7-2 and TRBJ2-7, with D possibly called TRBD1 or TRBD2 (5 bases each). Germline lookup yields CDR1 SGHTA and CDR2 FQGNSA. Trimming cost V 7 bases and J 1 base, with 17 bases left between them. The CDR3 has 15 amino acids. The CDR3 loop reads CASTPAGSRSYEQYF. DNA of the CDR3: TGTGCCAGCACCCCAGCAGGGAGCCGTTCCTACGAGCAGTACTTC.

V usage is TRBV9 and J usage is TRBJ2-5; D is uncertain. The V end was cut by 1 base, the J end by 0 bases, with 7 bases between. Germline CDR1 is SGDLS and CDR2 is YYNGEE. The CDR3 has 14 residues. The CDR3 loop reads CASSVSPNQETQYF. DNA for the CDR3: TGTGCCAGCAGCGTATCCCCTAACCAAGAGACCCAGTACTTC. The whole variable domain, remainder taken from reference TRBV9 and TRBJ2-5, is DSGVTQTPKHLITATGQRVTLRCSPRSGDLSVYWYQQSLDQGLQFLIQYYNGEERAKGNILERFSAQQFPDLHSELNLSSLELGDSALYFCASSVSPNQETQYFGPGTRLLVL.

This clone occurred once. V gene TRBV29-1 combines with J gene TRBJ2-5, with 10 bases fitting TRBD1. The CDR3 covers 13 residues. Germline trimming cut 7 bases from V and 4 bases from J; bases unmatched to any gene: 6. Germline CDR1 SQVTM, CDR2 ANQGSEA. The CDR3 DNA reads as TGCAGCGCTGGGACAGGGGAGGGAGAGACCCAGTACTTC. Translation: CSAGTGEGETQYF.

The chain has TRBV6-6 and TRBJ1-1; no reliable D call. This CDR3 is 13 amino acids long. The V and J ends lost 6 bases and 2 bases respectively, with 10 bases between them. Germline CDR1 and CDR2: MNHNY and SVGAGI (reference sequence). This CDR3 is CASRIQLNTEAFF. For the CDR3, the DNA is TGTGCCAGCAGGATCCAATTAAACACTGAAGCTTTCTTT.

The gene calls are TRBV5-1 and TRBJ2-2; 10 bases agree with TRBD1. CDR1 is SGHRS and CDR2 is YFSETQ in the germline V gene. Germline trimming cut 7 bases from V and 4 bases from J; bases unmatched to any gene: 4. The CDR3 totals 14 residues. In nucleotides, the CDR3 is TGCGCCAGCGTCCGGGACAGGGGCACCGGGGAGCTGTTTTTT. Its translation is CASVRDRGTGELFF. Using reference TRBV5-1 and TRBJ2-2 for the parts outside the CDR3, the full variable domain is KAGVTQTPRYLIKTRGQQVTLSCSPISGHRSVSWYQQTPGQGLQFLFEYFSETQRNKGNFPGRFSGRQFSNSRSEMNVSTLELGDSALYLCASVRDRGTGELFFGEGSRLTVL.

The chain employs TRBV12-2 and TRBJ2-3; the table's D call TRBD2 went unverified against the DNA. TRBV12-2 is classified as a pseudogene. This CDR3 region has 17 residues. In DNA, the CDR3 is TGTGCAAGTCGCTTAGCAGAGCGGACTAGATACACAGATACGCAGTATTTT. Protein: CASRLAERTRYTDTQYF.

A word on this clone: The sample has other DNA sequences that encode this CDR3 too. CDR3 residues: CASSLVGDSTDTQYF. The CDR3 DNA follows: TGTGCCAGCAGCTTAGTTGGGGATAGCACAGATACGCAGTATTTT. The rearrangement links TRBV7-9 to TRBJ2-3, with D unresolved. CDR3 length: 15 residues. Deletions cut 1 base from V and 0 bases from J, with 8 bases between. The germline gives CDR1 SEHNR, CDR2 FQNEAQ (reference sequence).

This chain joins TRBV7-2 and TRBJ2-1, with a tentative D call TRBD2 (5 bases). The CDR3 extends over 18 amino acids. In germline, CDR1 is SGHTA, CDR2 FQGNSA. V was clipped by 5 bases and J by 0 bases, with 20 bases between them. This CDR3 reads CASSINFWTDRSYNEQFF. The CDR3 nucleotides read TGTGCCAGCAGCATTAACTTCTGGACTGACCGCTCCTACAATGAGCAGTTCTTC.

On this clone itself: Additional DNA sequences in this sample encode the identical CDR3. The gene calls are TRBV4-2 and TRBJ1-5; TRBD1 matches 7 bases. Per the germline V gene, CDR1 is LGHNA and CDR2 is YNFKEQ. The J segment lost 3 bases and the V segment lost 3 bases, leaving 5 bases of the junction unmatched. The CDR3 spans 15 residues. This CDR3 is CASSQPDRDNQPQHF. The CDR3 coding sequence is TGTGCCAGCAGCCAGCCCGACAGGGACAATCAGCCCCAGCATTTT.